The 25 T cell receptor beta chains in this list originate from one sample, sequenced in a study of CD8 T cells in Susac syndrome. cDNA came from roughly 0.53 to 1 ug RNA primed by random hexamers. One entry per CDR3 protein, called by TCRdb with MiXCR from the immunoSEQ multiplex PCR reads. The data hold some 150,000 distinct CDR3 sequences, with approximately 95% observed a single time. The sample was CD4+ T cells from PBMCs. The receptors here all came from a human donor with Susac syndrome.

The chain has TRBV20-1 and TRBJ2-7; 13 bases are a match to TRBD2. From germline, CDR1 is DFQATT and CDR2 SNEGSKA (reference sequence). V lost 3 bases and J lost 4; bases outside the gene matches: 0. The CDR3 sequence is 13 residues long. CDR3 residues: CSARTSGGYEQYF. The CDR3 DNA is TGCAGTGCTAGGACTAGCGGGGGGTACGAGCAGTACTTC.

The chain recombines TRBV29-1 with TRBJ1-2, with D possibly being TRBD1 (6 bases). Trimming left V 5 bases short and J 8 bases short, with 12 bases between. CDR1 SQVTM and CDR2 ANQGSEA come from the germline V gene. CDR3 length: 11 amino acids. CDR3 protein: CSVMGARGYTF. Written as DNA, the CDR3 is TGCAGCGTTATGGGGGCGCGAGGCTACACCTTC.

V usage is TRBV4-2 and J usage is TRBJ2-2; no definite D call. The germline V and J ends were trimmed by 4 bases and 7 bases, with 10 bases remaining between them. Germline V gene data show CDR1 as LGHNA and CDR2 as YNFKEQ. The CDR3 runs 13 residues. CDR3 sequence: CASSRDVDGELFF. For the CDR3, the DNA is TGTGCCAGCAGCCGCGATGTAGACGGGGAGCTGTTTTTT.

V is TRBV29-1 and J is TRBJ1-1; tentative D call: TRBD1 (5 bases). The ends were cut back, 6 bases at V and 1 base at J, with 15 bases in the middle. The CDR3 is 14 amino acids. The germline CDR1 and CDR2 sequences are SQVTM and ANQGSEA. The CDR3 loop is CSVTLGTANTEAFF. As DNA, the CDR3 is TGCAGCGTGACTCTTGGGACTGCGAACACTGAAGCTTTCTTT.

The genes are TRBV30 and TRBJ2-2, with TRBD1 matching 9 bases. The junction had 10 bases not matched to a gene; V was cut back by 3 bases and J by 5 bases. Germline loops: CDR1 GTSNPN, CDR2 SVGIG (reference sequence). The CDR3 spans 16 residues. In DNA form, the CDR3 reads TGTGCCTGGAGAGATTCCGGGACAGGGTGGACCGGGGAGCTGTTTTTT. Amino acids: CAWRDSGTGWTGELFF.

Here the CDR3 reads CAVYLGRGYYGYTF. The CDR3 coding sequence is TGTGCCGTCTACCTCGGGAGGGGCTACTATGGCTACACCTTC. The J gene is TRBJ1-2, the V gene TRBV30; weak D call: TRBD1 (5 bases). The CDR3 totals 14 residues. Germline V gene sequence: CDR1 GTSNPN, CDR2 SVGIG (reference sequence). The ends were cut back, 8 bases at V and 3 bases at J, with 19 bases in the middle.

The V call is TRBV4-2, the J call TRBJ2-5, with D hard to call. Trimming removed 3 bases at V and 5 bases at J, with 16 bases between. Germline loops: CDR1 LGHNA, CDR2 YNFKEQ. This CDR3 spans 15 amino acids. Written as DNA, the CDR3 is TGTGCCAGCAGCCAGGAGACGACTGTGGGGGAGACCCAGTACTTC. This sequence encodes CASSQETTVGETQYF.

The chain recombines TRBV29-1 with TRBJ2-7; D ambiguous. Trimming removed 0 bases at V and 4 bases at J, with 4 bases between. Germline CDR1 reads SQVTM; CDR2 reads ANQGSEA. The CDR3 has 11 amino acids. CDR3 nucleotide sequence: TGCAGCGTTGAAGAGGGATACGAGCAGTACTTC. Translation gives CSVEEGYEQYF.

CDR3 sequence reads: CASSQGLAGVDTQYF. The CDR3 nucleotides are TGTGCCAGCAGCCAGGGACTAGCGGGAGTAGATACGCAGTATTTT. The genes are TRBV4-2 and TRBJ2-3; 14 bases match TRBD2. Germline CDR1 and CDR2: LGHNA and YNFKEQ. V dropped 3 bases and J dropped 5; count of bases not matched to a gene: 1. The CDR3 loop spans 15 amino acids.

The V and J genes are TRBV7-2 and TRBJ2-3, with 12 bases aligning to TRBD2. The J segment lost 6 bases and the V segment lost 2 bases, leaving 6 bases of the junction unmatched. The CDR3 is made up of 16 amino acids. Per the germline V gene, CDR1 is SGHTA and CDR2 is FQGNSA. The CDR3 coding sequence is TGTGCCAGCAGCTTAACCGTGACTAGCGGGGGTGATACGCAGTATTTT. The encoded protein is CASSLTVTSGGDTQYF. Using reference TRBV7-2 and TRBJ2-3 for the parts outside the CDR3, the full variable domain is GAGVSQSPSNKVTEKGKDVELRCDPISGHTALYWYRQSLGQGLEFLIYFQGNSAPDKSGLPSDRFSAERTGGSVSTLTIQRTQQEDSAVYLCASSLTVTSGGDTQYFGPGTRLTVL.

This clonotype has just a few counts. The chain has TRBV27 and TRBJ2-6; a possible D gene is TRBD1 (6 bases). The germline gives CDR1 MNHEY, CDR2 SMNVEV (reference sequence). The CDR3 length is 14 residues. V dropped 4 bases and J dropped 2 bases, with 6 bases sitting between them. In DNA form, the CDR3 reads TGTGCCAGCAGTTCAGGGGCTGGGGCCAACGTCCTGACTTTC. It codes for CASSSGAGANVLTF. Full variable domain (remainder filled in from reference TRBV27 and TRBJ2-6): EAQVTQNPRYLITVTGKKLTVTCSQNMNHEYMSWYRQDPGLGLRQIYYSMNVEVTDKGDVPEGYKVSRKEKRNFPLILESPSPNQTSLYFCASSSGAGANVLTFGAGSRLTVL.

This clonotype was recorded only once. J is TRBJ2-5 and V is TRBV20-1, with 8 bases identical to TRBD2. V was clipped by 6 bases and J by 5 bases; unmatched bases: 11. CDR1 DFQATT and CDR2 SNEGSKA come from the germline V gene (reference sequence). The CDR3 totals 14 residues. The CDR3 loop is CSARRLALRETQYF. The CDR3 region has the DNA TGCAGTGCGCGGAGACTAGCGCTACGCGAGACCCAGTACTTC.

This chain's CDR3 is CASSDYYGYTF. Written as DNA, the CDR3 is TGTGCCAGCAGCGACTATTATGGCTACACCTTC. The V call is TRBV21-1, the J call TRBJ1-2. TRBV21-1 is a pseudogene segment. This CDR3 comprises 11 residues.

The chain couples TRBV3-1 to TRBJ2-3, with a possible D match to TRBD1 (5 bases). V shed 0 bases and J shed 0 bases, with 10 bases lying between them. This CDR3 has 16 residues. Germline V CDR1 and CDR2: LGHDT, YNNKEL (reference sequence). The CDR3 DNA reads TGTGCCAGCAGCCAAGATGCAGGGCCCAGCACAGATACGCAGTATTTT. Residues: CASSQDAGPSTDTQYF.

Written as DNA, the CDR3 is TGCGCCAGCAGCCCTGGGACAGATCGGTCGGCGACCCAGTACTTC. Amino acid sequence: CASSPGTDRSATQYF. This chain connects TRBV5-1 to TRBJ2-5; 7 positions agree with TRBD1. The J segment lost 7 bases and the V segment lost 4 bases, leaving 13 bases of the junction unmatched. The CDR3 is made up of 15 amino acids. Looked up from germline, CDR1 is SGHRS and CDR2 is YFSETQ.

The rearrangement links TRBV7-2 to TRBJ2-7, with 8 bases that match TRBD2. Germline CDR1 and CDR2: SGHTA and FQGNSA. V lost 3 bases, J lost 4 bases, and 8 bases stayed unmatched. The CDR3 is made up of 15 amino acids. CDR3 bases: TGTGCCAGCAGCTTTCAAGCGGGAGCAGCGTACGAGCAGTACTTC. This translates into CASSFQAGAAYEQYF.

The chain is built from TRBV9 and TRBJ2-1, with 7 bases aligning to TRBD1. The CDR3 loop spans 19 amino acids. Germline V lookup: CDR1 SGDLS, CDR2 YYNGEE. The trim removed 4 bases at V and 6 bases at J, leaving 22 bases unmatched. The CDR3 is CASSRQGVTLLGTPNEQFF. For the CDR3, the DNA is TGTGCCAGCAGCCGTCAGGGGGTCACTCTACTTGGTACTCCCAATGAGCAGTTCTTC.

This sequence joins TRBV4-3 and TRBJ1-4; TRBD1 matches 11 bases. The V and J ends lost 2 bases and 4 bases, in that order; junction bases with no gene match: 12. Germline V gene lookup returns CDR1 LGHNA and CDR2 YSLEER. The length of the CDR3 is 19 residues. CDR3 sequence: CASSQSLWTGGVGNEKLFF. Written as DNA, the CDR3 is TGCGCCAGCAGCCAATCCCTCTGGACAGGGGGCGTCGGTAATGAAAAACTGTTTTTT.

The chain combines TRBV27 with TRBJ1-6, with no clear D. Between the trimmed V and J ends, which lost 0 bases and 9 bases, there was a span of 12 bases. This CDR3 is 15 amino acids long. Germline V gene sequence: CDR1 MNHEY, CDR2 SMNVEV (reference sequence). The CDR3 loop is CASSLSVVGSSPLHF. In nucleotides, the CDR3 is TGTGCCAGCAGTTTATCAGTTGTCGGAAGTTCACCCCTCCACTTT.

This clonotype was observed a few times. The chain carries TRBV18 and TRBJ1-2; D is uncertain. This CDR3 has 13 amino acids. CDR1 is KGHSH and CDR2 is LQKENI in the germline V gene. With 2 bases removed from V and 4 bases from J, the gap between germline ends came to 8 bases. The CDR3 here is CASSPETGYGYTF. For the CDR3, the DNA is TGTGCCAGCTCACCAGAGACGGGCTATGGCTACACCTTC.

J is TRBJ1-5 and V is TRBV2; 7 positions agree with TRBD1. The V gene's germline CDR1 is SNHLY and CDR2 FYNNEI. The J segment lost 4 bases and the V segment lost 7 bases, leaving 4 bases of the junction unmatched. The CDR3 loop spans 13 amino acids. The chain's CDR3 is CASTGQSNQPQHF. The CDR3 region has the DNA TGTGCCAGCACGGGACAGAGTAATCAGCCCCAGCATTTT. The variable domain in full, with the rest retrieved from reference TRBV2 and TRBJ1-5, is EPEVTQTPSHQVTQMGQEVILRCVPISNHLYFYWYRQILGQKVEFLVSFYNNEISEKSEIFDDQFSVERPDGSNFTLKIRSTKLEDSAMYFCASTGQSNQPQHFGDGTRLSIL.

The chain recombines TRBV19 with TRBJ2-2, with 7 bases matching TRBD1. Per germline, CDR1 LNHDA and CDR2 SQIVND (reference sequence). The CDR3 loop spans 14 amino acids. Losses at the gene ends were 4 bases for V and 4 bases for J; bases not matched to a gene: 3. DNA for the CDR3: TGTGCCAGTAGTAAGGGACAGCGCACCGGGGAGCTGTTTTTT. Translating gives CASSKGQRTGELFF.

The chain has TRBV5-4 and TRBJ2-3; no definite D call. Trimming cost V 4 bases and J 3 bases, with 6 bases left between them. The CDR3 consists of 12 residues. From germline, CDR1 is SGHNT and CDR2 YYREEE (reference sequence). The CDR3 sequence: CASSIPTDTQYF. CDR3 nucleotide sequence: TGTGCCAGCAGCATACCGACAGATACGCAGTATTTT.

The chain has TRBV7-2 and TRBJ2-7, with 11 positions matching TRBD1. Germline CDR1 and CDR2: SGHTA and FQGNSA. V shed 5 bases and J 6 bases; nucleotides not matched to a gene: 6. CDR3 size: 14 residues. The CDR3 nucleotides read TGTGCCAGCAGCCCCGGACAGGGGGCAGGCGAGCAGTACTTC. This encodes CASSPGQGAGEQYF.

The count of this clonotype is one. The rearrangement uses TRBV30 and TRBJ1-1; a weak D match, TRBD1 (6 bases). With 3 bases removed from V and 0 bases from J, the gap between germline ends came to 8 bases. This CDR3 has 13 residues. The germline gives CDR1 GTSNPN, CDR2 SVGIG (reference sequence). The CDR3 nucleotides read TGTGCCTGGAGACAGGGAGTGAACACTGAAGCTTTCTTT. Residues: CAWRQGVNTEAFF.